This paragraph reports one TCR beta chain. This specimen comes from a study of T cell changes during pregnancy in multiple sclerosis. TCRdb's copy holds only in-frame clones and misses some; the assay was immunoSEQ multiplex PCR. The sample has approximately 110,000 clones, roughly 90% seen once. The germline V gene encodes CDR1 SGDLS and CDR2 YYNGEE. V gave up 0 bases and J gave up 10 bases, with 14 bases separating them. CDR3 size: 15 residues. This clonotype was obtained from a female donor with multiple sclerosis, enrolled in a pregnancy study. Sample: peripheral blood, taken in the third trimester of pregnancy. The rearrangement links TRBV9 to TRBJ1-6; no reliable D call. The CDR3 region is CASSVEGRDGSPLHF. The CDR3 nucleotides read TGTGCCAGCAGCGTAGAAGGTCGGGATGGGTCACCCCTCCACTTT.